The 28 T cell receptor beta chains given below trace back to one sample, sequenced in a study of blood T cell repertoires in COVID-19. Repertoires were generated with immunoSEQ multiplex PCR, while TCRdb's copy carries only in-frame clones and drops some. The sample lists tens of thousands of clones, 80% to 85% occurring once. The sample comprised peripheral blood. The receptors derive from a man aged 30-40 years with COVID-19, enrolled during active disease.

This clone was observed a few times. The V gene is TRBV5-4, the J gene TRBJ2-7; 8 nucleotides match TRBD1. Trimming cost V 7 bases and J 4 bases; bases outside gene matches: 7. The CDR3 consists of 13 residues. Germline V gives CDR1 SGHNT, CDR2 YYREEE (reference sequence). The CDR3 protein is CASSPGQVYEQYF. In DNA form, the CDR3 reads TGTGCCAGCTCTCCGGGACAGGTATACGAGCAGTACTTC. The full variable domain, with the rest looked up from reference TRBV5-4 and TRBJ2-7, is ETGVTQSPTHLIKTRGQQVTLRCSSQSGHNTVSWYQQALGQGPQFIFQYYREEENGRGNFPPRFSGLQFPNYSSELNVNALELDDSALYLCASSPGQVYEQYFGPGTRLTVT.

V and J are TRBV3-1 (or the pseudogene TRBV3-2) and TRBJ2-7; possibly TRBD2 for D (5 bases). Per germline, CDR1 LGHDT and CDR2 YNNKEL (reference sequence). Trimming shortened V by 4 bases and J by 0 bases, and 10 bases separated the two germline ends. This CDR3 contains 14 residues. The CDR3, as DNA: TGTGCCAGCAGCCTCAGCGGATACTCCTACGAGCAGTACTTC. Its protein is CASSLSGYSYEQYF.

This clone has only a few counts. V gene TRBV4-1 combines with J gene TRBJ2-3, with 8 nucleotides matching TRBD1. The CDR3 runs 15 residues. Germline V gene data show CDR1 as MGHRA and CDR2 as YSYEKL. Trimming at V came to 1 base and at J to 2 bases, leaving 2 bases not matched to a gene. CDR3 sequence: CASSQATGATDTQYF. CDR3 coding DNA: TGCGCCAGCAGCCAAGCGACAGGGGCCACAGATACGCAGTATTTT.

Only one count was recorded for this clone. The chain links TRBV28 to TRBJ2-5; tentatively, D is TRBD2 (5 bases). The germline gives CDR1 MDHEN, CDR2 SYDVKM. This CDR3 has 13 amino acids. Trimming took 4 bases from V and 5 from J, leaving 11 bases between them. The CDR3 DNA reads TGTGCCAGCAGTTCCCCGGGGTCTGAGACCCAGTACTTC. Its protein is CASSSPGSETQYF.

The rearrangement uses TRBV6-5 and TRBJ1-1; D gene ambiguous. V dropped 4 bases and J dropped 3 bases, with 9 bases sitting between them. CDR1 is MNHEY and CDR2 is SVGAGI in the germline V gene. The CDR3 has 13 residues. The DNA of the CDR3 is TGTGCCAGCAGTTTAGACCGGGACACTGAAGCTTTCTTT. Amino acids: CASSLDRDTEAFF.

This chain links TRBV18 with TRBJ2-7; 8 nucleotides align to TRBD1. Losses at the gene ends were 0 bases for V and 3 bases for J; bases not matched to a gene: 7. CDR1 and CDR2 from the germline V gene are KGHSH and LQKENI. CDR3 length: 16 residues. The CDR3 loop is CASSPPTRTGLYEQYF. In nucleotides, the CDR3 is TGTGCCAGCTCACCACCGACTAGGACAGGGCTCTACGAGCAGTACTTC.

Only one count was recorded for this clone. This chain links TRBV6-1 with TRBJ2-4, with TRBD2 matching over 8 bases. This CDR3 has 15 amino acids. Trimming removed 2 bases from V and 7 bases from J; junction bases left unmatched: 7. Germline V gene lookup returns CDR1 MNHNS and CDR2 SASEGT. CDR3 sequence reads: CASSEHVGGRNIQYF. As DNA, the CDR3 is TGTGCCAGCAGTGAACACGTCGGCGGGAGGAACATTCAGTACTTC.

The gene calls are TRBV9 and TRBJ2-1; D unclear. Trimming took 3 bases from V and 7 from J, leaving 8 bases between them. Germline V gene data show CDR1 as SGDLS and CDR2 as YYNGEE. This CDR3 contains 12 residues. CDR3 sequence reads: CASSGAINEQFF. For the CDR3, the DNA is TGTGCCAGCAGCGGAGCTATTAATGAGCAGTTCTTC.

The chain couples TRBV7-3 to TRBJ2-5, with 9 bases aligning to TRBD1. Germline CDR1 SGHTA, CDR2 FQGTGA. Trimming removed 5 bases from V and 4 bases from J; junction bases left unmatched: 5. This CDR3 has 14 amino acids. CDR3 coding DNA: TGTGCCAGCAGCCGGACAGGGGCGGGAGAGACCCAGTACTTC. Amino acids: CASSRTGAGETQYF.

The chain links TRBV27 to TRBJ2-5; D uncertain. This CDR3 contains 14 residues. CDR1 and CDR2 (germline): MNHEY, SMNVEV (reference sequence). V was pared by 1 base and J by 2 bases, with 8 bases between. The CDR3 sequence is CASSLLAGQETQYF. The CDR3 DNA sequence: TGTGCCAGCAGTTTATTAGCTGGGCAAGAGACCCAGTACTTC.

The V call is TRBV18, the J call TRBJ1-1; D gene unclear. Germline lookup yields CDR1 KGHSH and CDR2 LQKENI. V was cut by 3 bases and J by 5 bases, with 16 bases left in between. The CDR3 loop spans 15 amino acids. The CDR3 DNA reads as TGTGCCAGCTCACCTCAAAACCCCTCCAGGACTGAAGCTTTCTTT. It is translated as CASSPQNPSRTEAFF.

The chain couples TRBV5-6 to TRBJ2-5, with TRBD2 as a possible D gene (6 bases). Trimming removed 4 bases at V and 2 bases at J, with 18 bases between. The CDR3 loop spans 16 amino acids. From germline, CDR1 is SGHDT and CDR2 YYEEEE. The CDR3 bases are TGTGCCAGCAGCGGAGGGGCACTTACCCATCAAGAGACCCAGTACTTC. Protein sequence: CASSGGALTHQETQYF.

This chain links TRBV13 with TRBJ2-3; the match to TRBD1 covers 9 bases. CDR1 and CDR2 from the germline V gene are PRHDT and FYEKMQ (reference sequence). V gave up 3 bases and J gave up 4 bases; unmatched junction bases: 5. The CDR3 length is 15 residues. The CDR3 DNA is TGTGCCAGCAGCTTGAAGACAGGGGGGCCAGATACGCAGTATTTT. This encodes CASSLKTGGPDTQYF.

The chain has TRBV6-1 and TRBJ1-6, with TRBD1 matching 7 bases. Germline-derived CDR1 and CDR2 are MNHNS and SASEGT. Trimming cost V 3 bases and J 6 bases; bases outside gene matches: 11. This CDR3 is built from 17 residues. The CDR3 loop reads CASSDGWAGTVNSPLHF. CDR3 DNA sequence: TGTGCCAGCAGTGATGGATGGGCCGGGACAGTTAATTCACCCCTCCACTTT.

The rearrangement joins TRBV4-1 to TRBJ2-7; D not resolved. V lost 4 bases, J lost 3 bases, and 16 bases lay in between. This CDR3 is built from 15 residues. Germline loops: CDR1 MGHRA, CDR2 YSYEKL. CDR3 in amino acids: CASSLNPERYYEQYF. The CDR3 DNA follows: TGCGCCAGCAGCCTCAATCCCGAGAGATACTACGAGCAGTACTTC.

In its sample, this clone is medium-sized (0.01 to 0.1%). The chain joins TRBV12-3 or TRBV12-4 to TRBJ1-1; a weak D match, TRBD1 (5 bases). This CDR3 has 13 amino acids. V was cut by 6 bases and J by 5 bases, with 13 bases left in between. CDR3 in DNA: TGTGCCAGCAGCCCGCCAGGGTTGACTGAAGCTTTCTTT. Residues: CASSPPGLTEAFF.

The chain is built from TRBV7-9 and TRBJ1-3; 8 positions match TRBD1. V lost 8 bases, J lost 2 bases, and 11 bases stayed unmatched. This CDR3 comprises 16 residues. Looked up from germline, CDR1 is SEHNR and CDR2 is FQNEAQ (reference sequence). The CDR3: CASRPSWTGTGNTIYF. Here the CDR3 DNA reads TGTGCCAGCCGCCCTTCCTGGACAGGGACTGGAAACACCATATATTTT. Drawing the rest from reference TRBV7-9 and TRBJ1-3, the complete variable domain is DTGVSQNPRHKITKRGQNVTFRCDPISEHNRLYWYRQTLGQGPEFLTYFQNEAQLEKSRLLSDRFSAERPKGSFSTLEIQRTEQGDSAMYLCASRPSWTGTGNTIYFGEGSWLTVV.

This chain uses TRBV5-1 with TRBJ2-3; a weak D match, TRBD2 (5 bases). The germline CDR1 and CDR2 sequences are SGHRS and YFSETQ. The CDR3 consists of 13 residues. V gave up 1 base and J gave up 5 bases, with 8 bases separating them. In DNA form, the CDR3 reads TGCGCCAGCAGCTTGTATGGGAGAGATACGCAGTATTTT. It specifies CASSLYGRDTQYF. The full variable domain, rest sourced from reference TRBV5-1 and TRBJ2-3, is KAGVTQTPRYLIKTRGQQVTLSCSPISGHRSVSWYQQTPGQGLQFLFEYFSETQRNKGNFPGRFSGRQFSNSRSEMNVSTLELGDSALYLCASSLYGRDTQYFGPGTRLTVL.

The V and J genes are TRBV5-1 and TRBJ2-7; D perhaps matches TRBD1 (5 bases). Between the trimmed V and J ends, which lost 4 bases and 5 bases, there was a span of 10 bases. Germline assignment: CDR1 SGHRS and CDR2 YFSETQ. The CDR3 length is 12 residues. The CDR3 is CASSLVGDEQYF. The CDR3 coding sequence is TGCGCCAGCAGCCTGGTAGGGGACGAGCAGTACTTC.

The rearrangement uses TRBV27 and TRBJ1-1, with 7 bases fitting TRBD1. Trimming cost V 4 bases and J 1 base; bases outside gene matches: 6. Germline loops: CDR1 MNHEY, CDR2 SMNVEV (reference sequence). The CDR3 loop spans 15 amino acids. Here the CDR3 reads CASSSHTGANTEAFF. The CDR3 coding sequence is TGTGCCAGCAGTTCACATACAGGGGCGAACACTGAAGCTTTCTTT.

The chain couples TRBV11-3 to TRBJ1-6; 7 bases line up with TRBD1. V was pared by 4 bases and J by 6 bases, with 3 bases of the junction left unmatched. Germline V lookup: CDR1 SGHNT, CDR2 YENEEA. The CDR3 covers 14 residues. CDR3 amino acids: CASSSGQINSPLHF. The CDR3 nucleotides read TGTGCCAGCAGCTCGGGACAGATTAATTCACCCCTCCACTTT.

The CDR3 here is CASSPSGETYGYTF. For the CDR3, the DNA is TGTGCCAGCAGCCCCTCGGGGGAAACCTATGGCTACACCTTC. This chain joins TRBV27 and TRBJ1-2; D is possibly TRBD1 (5 bases). Germline CDR1 and CDR2: MNHEY and SMNVEV (reference sequence). The length of the CDR3 is 14 residues. Trimming shortened V by 6 bases and J by 4 bases, and 15 bases separated the two germline ends.

This chain connects TRBV12-5 to TRBJ2-7; 9 bases align to TRBD1. Germline V gene data show CDR1 as LGHNT and CDR2 as FRNRAP. The CDR3 covers 16 residues. V was pared by 2 bases and J by 5 bases, with 10 bases of the junction left unmatched. The CDR3 loop reads CASGLLGQGFMDEQYF. In nucleotides, the CDR3 is TGTGCTAGTGGTTTGTTGGGACAGGGTTTTATGGACGAGCAGTACTTC.

This clone has just one count. The rearrangement links TRBV3-1 (or the pseudogene TRBV3-2) to TRBJ2-5, with D possibly TRBD2 on 6 matching bases. In germline, CDR1 is LGHDT, CDR2 YNNKEL (reference sequence). The CDR3 totals 13 residues. The V and J ends lost 4 bases and 2 bases respectively, with 8 bases between them. This CDR3 is CASSLGLQETQYF. The CDR3 DNA reads TGTGCCAGCAGCCTGGGACTTCAAGAGACCCAGTACTTC.

The genes are TRBV5-1 and TRBJ1-2; D is undetermined. CDR1 is SGHRS and CDR2 is YFSETQ in the germline V gene. The CDR3 totals 16 residues. V shed 1 base and J shed 6 bases, with 19 bases lying between them. The DNA of the CDR3 is TGCGCCAGCAGCTTGAGAGCGGTGGGAGAGTTTCATGGCTACACCTTC. Amino acid sequence: CASSLRAVGEFHGYTF.

The rearrangement links TRBV6-5 to TRBJ1-1; TRBD1 is a possible D gene (5 bases). Germline V gives CDR1 MNHEY, CDR2 SVGAGI. There are 15 residues in the CDR3. Trimming shortened V by 7 bases and J by 5 bases, and 20 bases separated the two germline ends. The CDR3 is CASTAKQGARTEAFF. The CDR3 DNA is TGTGCCAGCACTGCGAAGCAGGGTGCGAGGACTGAAGCTTTCTTT.

This clone was detected only once. V and J are TRBV19 and TRBJ1-1, with 11 bases that match TRBD1. This CDR3 contains 15 residues. Unmatched junction bases numbered 7, after V lost 5 bases and J lost 5 bases. Per germline, CDR1 LNHDA and CDR2 SQIVND (reference sequence). This chain's CDR3 is CASSPTDRGQTEAFF. In nucleotides, the CDR3 is TGTGCCAGTAGTCCCACGGACAGGGGGCAAACTGAAGCTTTCTTT. The variable domain in full, with the rest retrieved from reference TRBV19 and TRBJ1-1, is DGGITQSPKYLFRKEGQNVTLSCEQNLNHDAMYWYRQDPGQGLRLIYYSQIVNDFQKGDIAEGYSVSREKKESFPLTVTSAQKNPTAFYLCASSPTDRGQTEAFFGQGTRLTVV.

This chain links TRBV7-9 with TRBJ2-3; possible D gene TRBD2, 5 bases. Germline V gives CDR1 SEHNR, CDR2 FQNEAQ (reference sequence). CDR3 length equals 13 residues. V was cut by 3 bases and J by 2 bases, with 6 bases left in between. CDR3 in DNA: TGTGCCAGCAGCTTTAGCGACACAGATACGCAGTATTTT. This gives the protein CASSFSDTDTQYF.